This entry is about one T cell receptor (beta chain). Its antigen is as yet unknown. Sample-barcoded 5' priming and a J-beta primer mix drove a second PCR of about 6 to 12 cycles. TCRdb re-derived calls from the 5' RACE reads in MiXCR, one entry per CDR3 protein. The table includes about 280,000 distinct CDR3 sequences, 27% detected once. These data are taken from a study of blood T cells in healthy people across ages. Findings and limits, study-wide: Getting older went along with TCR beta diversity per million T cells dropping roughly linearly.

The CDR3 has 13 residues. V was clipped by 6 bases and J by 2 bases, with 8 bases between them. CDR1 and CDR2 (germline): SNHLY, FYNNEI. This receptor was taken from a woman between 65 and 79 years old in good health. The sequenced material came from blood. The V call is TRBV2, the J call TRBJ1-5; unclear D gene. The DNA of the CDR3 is TGTGCCAGCAGCAGAGATGGCAATCAGCCCCAGCATTTT. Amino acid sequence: CASSRDGNQPQHF.